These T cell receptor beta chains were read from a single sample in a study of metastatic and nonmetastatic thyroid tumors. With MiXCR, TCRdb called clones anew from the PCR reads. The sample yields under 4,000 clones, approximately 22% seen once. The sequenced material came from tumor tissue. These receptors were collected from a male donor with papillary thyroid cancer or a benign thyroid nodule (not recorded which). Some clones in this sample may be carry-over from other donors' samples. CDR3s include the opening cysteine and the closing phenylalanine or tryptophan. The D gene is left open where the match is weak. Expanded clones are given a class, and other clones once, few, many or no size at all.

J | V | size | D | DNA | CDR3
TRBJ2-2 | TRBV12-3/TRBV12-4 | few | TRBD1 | TGTGCCAGCAGGCCGGGACAGTACACCGGGGAGCTGTTTTTT | CASRPGQYTGELFF
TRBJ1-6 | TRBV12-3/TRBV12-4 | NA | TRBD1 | TGTGCCAGCAGTTCCGGACAGGGGGCCGGTTCACCCCTCCACTTT | CASSSGQGAGSPLHF
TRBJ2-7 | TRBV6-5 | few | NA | TGTGCCAGCAGTTATACGTACAGCAACTCCCACGAGCAGTACTTC | CASSYTYSNSHEQYF
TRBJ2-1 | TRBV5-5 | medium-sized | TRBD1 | TGTGCCAGCAGCTCGTCGGACAGGGAAGTTTACAATGAGCAGTTCTTC | CASSSSDREVYNEQFF
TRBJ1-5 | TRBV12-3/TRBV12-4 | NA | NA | TGTGCCAGCAGTTTTACGGATCAGCCCCAGCATTTT | CASSFTDQPQHF
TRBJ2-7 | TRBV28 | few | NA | TGTGCCAGCAGTCCAGGGTTGGGCGAGCAGTACTTC | CASSPGLGEQYF
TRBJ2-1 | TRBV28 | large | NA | TGTGCCACCCGCTTGATGGACGCAGGTGGCTCCTACAATGAGCAGTTCTTC | CATRLMDAGGSYNEQFF
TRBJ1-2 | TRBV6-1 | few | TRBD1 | TGTGCCAGCAGTGCCCGACAGGGGAACTATGGCTACACCTTC | CASSARQGNYGYTF
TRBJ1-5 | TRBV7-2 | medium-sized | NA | TGTGCCAGCAGCCCTTATTATAGCAATCAGCCCCAGCATTTT | CASSPYYSNQPQHF
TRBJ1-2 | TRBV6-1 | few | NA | TGTGCCAGCAGTTTATCCCCCTGGGCCGTGTCCTCCTATGGCTACACCTTC | CASSLSPWAVSSYGYTF
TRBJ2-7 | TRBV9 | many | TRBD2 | TGTGCCAGCAGCGTAGGAAGCGGGAAAACCTACGAGCAGTACTTC | CASSVGSGKTYEQYF
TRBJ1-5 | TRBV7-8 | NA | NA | TGTGCCAGCACCCTATCCAGTAGGTCAGGTCAGCCCCAGCATTTT | CASTLSSRSGQPQHF
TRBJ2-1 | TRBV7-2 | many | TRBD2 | TGTGCCAGCAGCTTAGGGGTTAGCGGGGGGGCTGTGAACAATGAGCAGTTCTTC | CASSLGVSGGAVNNEQFF
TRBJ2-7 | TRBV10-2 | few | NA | TGCGCCAGCAGTGAGGGAGGGTCCTACGAGCAGTACTTC | CASSEGGSYEQYF
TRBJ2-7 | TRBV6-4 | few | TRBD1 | TGTGCCAGCAGTGAAGGGACAGGGGTCTACGAGCAGTACTTC | CASSEGTGVYEQYF
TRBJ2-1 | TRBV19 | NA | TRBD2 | TGTGCCTCCCGTATCCGGCGGGGGGCTTTCAATGAGCAGTTCTTC | CASRIRRGAFNEQFF
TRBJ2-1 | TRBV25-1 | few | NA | TGTGCCAGCAGTGAACGCTCGGGACTGAGGAATGAGCAGTTCTTC | CASSERSGLRNEQFF
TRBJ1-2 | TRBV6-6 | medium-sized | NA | TGTGCCAGCAGTTACAACCCTGCAGGGCGTAATCTGGATGGCTACACCTTC | CASSYNPAGRNLDGYTF
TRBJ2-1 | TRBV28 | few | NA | TGTGCCAGCAGAGGAGGCAGGGTCGGTGAGCAGTTCTTC | CASRGGRVGEQFF
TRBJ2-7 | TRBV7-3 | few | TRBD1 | TGTGCCAGCAGCATACAGGGGTACGAGCAGTACTTC | CASSIQGYEQYF
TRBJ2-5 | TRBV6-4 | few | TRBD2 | TGTGCCAGCAGTCCCCGCGGGAGTGGGACCCAGTACTTC | CASSPRGSGTQYF
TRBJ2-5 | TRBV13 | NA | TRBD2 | TGTGCCAGCAGCATGGGGACTAGCGGGGAGACCCAGTACTTC | CASSMGTSGETQYF
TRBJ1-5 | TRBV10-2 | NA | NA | TGCGCCAGCAGTGCAGGGATTCAGCCCCAGCATTTT | CASSAGIQPQHF
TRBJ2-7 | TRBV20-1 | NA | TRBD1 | TGCAGTGCTAGGCTCCGGGACAGGGGCTACGAGCAGTACTTC | CSARLRDRGYEQYF